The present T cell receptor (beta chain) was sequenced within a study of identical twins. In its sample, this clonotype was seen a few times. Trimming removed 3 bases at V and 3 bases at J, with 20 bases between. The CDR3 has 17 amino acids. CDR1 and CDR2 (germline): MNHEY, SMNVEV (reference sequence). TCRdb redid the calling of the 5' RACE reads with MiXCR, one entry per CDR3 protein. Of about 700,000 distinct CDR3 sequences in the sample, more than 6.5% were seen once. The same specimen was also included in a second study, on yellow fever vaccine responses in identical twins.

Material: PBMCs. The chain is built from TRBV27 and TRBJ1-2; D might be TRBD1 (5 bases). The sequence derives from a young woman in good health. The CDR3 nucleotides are TGTGCCAGCAGTTTTTTCCCGGGACGCCTACGAGACTATGGCTACACCTTC. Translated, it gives CASSFFPGRLRDYGYTF.